Described below is a single TCR beta chain sequence and its context. This record comes from a study of blood T cell repertoires in COVID-19. Study-wide background: COVID-19 samples from acute and convalescent phases originated in the United States, Italy and Spain. T cells, B-cell-depleted T cells, or PBMCs provided the cDNA or gDNA that served as material.

CDR3 length: 15 residues. From germline, CDR1 is MNHEY and CDR2 SMNVEV (reference sequence). The V end lost 3 bases, the J end lost 2 bases, and 8 bases lay between the germline ends. Methods used by the authors: Amplification with reference gene primers provided the estimates of nucleated cell counts. Produced via immunoSEQ multiplex PCR; TCRdb's table is partial and in-frame only. For V, J and clone size, that table is used; D and trimming come from the DNA. The sample lists roughly 350,000 clones, about 85% occurring once. The sequence came from a woman under 30 with acute or convalescent COVID-19. The chain employs TRBV27 and TRBJ2-6, with D perhaps TRBD1 (6 bases). The sample taken for sequencing was peripheral blood. This CDR3 is CASSFWGPGANVLTF. As DNA, the CDR3 is TGTGCCAGCAGTTTTTGGGGGCCTGGGGCCAACGTCCTGACTTTC.